This entry lists 11 T cell receptor beta chains sequenced from one sample in a study of regulatory T cells in long-lasting Graves disease. As to time point: newly diagnosed GD, antithyroid drugs for less than 3 months. The TCR library used RNA extracted from PBMCs. Arm-PCR with iRepertoire HTBI primers amplified the CDR3 regions for these TCR beta libraries. TCRdb used MiXCR to reprocess the multiplex PCR reads, holding one entry per CDR3 protein. The sample lists roughly 500,000 distinct CDR3 sequences; about 14% were seen once. These data also formed part of another study, on T cells in Graves' hyperthyroidism and ophthalmopathy.

Source: peripheral blood mononuclear cells (PBMCs), taken at new diagnosis, from a patient treated with antithyroid drugs. Source of these receptors: a man aged 25 to 40 with Graves disease.

The table lists this clonotype with a few counts. The chain combines TRBV18 with TRBJ1-2, with D possibly matching TRBD1 (5 bases). The germline V gene has CDR1 KGHSH and CDR2 LQKENI. The CDR3 is made up of 16 amino acids. V was trimmed by 0 bases and J by 6 bases, leaving 17 bases between them. The CDR3 protein is CASSPPIKMRGDGYTF. The CDR3 DNA follows: TGTGCCAGCTCACCACCGATAAAAATGAGGGGTGATGGCTACACCTTC.

This clonotype was seen at least ten times. The chain joins TRBV6-1 to TRBJ2-7, with D perhaps matching TRBD1 or TRBD2 (5 bases each). The germline CDR1 and CDR2 sequences are MNHNS and SASEGT. The length of the CDR3 is 12 residues. The V end lost 11 bases, the J end lost 5 bases, and 16 bases lay between the germline ends. The DNA of the CDR3 is TGTGCCGCCCTCGGGGCCACCGACGAGCAGTACTTC. Translation gives CAALGATDEQYF.

This clonotype appeared a few times. V usage is TRBV30 and J usage is TRBJ1-1, with D possibly TRBD1 on 5 matching bases. The CDR3 sequence is 12 residues long. The V end was cut by 8 bases, the J end by 6 bases, with 16 bases between. Germline-derived CDR1 and CDR2 are GTSNPN and SVGIG (reference sequence). The CDR3 bases are TGTGCCGGACCAGGGTCCGGGGCTGAAGCTTTCTTT. Its translation is CAGPGSGAEAFF.

This clonotype was detected ten times or more. The V and J genes are TRBV12-3 or TRBV12-4 and TRBJ1-4; D is ambiguous. V was shortened by 5 bases and J by 6 bases, with 19 bases between the two germline ends. The CDR3 is made up of 16 amino acids. CDR3 nucleotides: TGTGCCAGCAGTCCCCCGCCTCTGATGGGTGATGAAAAACTGTTTTTT. Its translation is CASSPPPLMGDEKLFF.

Concerning this clonotype itself: This probably arose from a read error, given a far larger clone one base away. The V gene is TRBV2, the J gene TRBJ2-7; tentative D call: TRBD2 (5 bases). The CDR3 has 15 amino acids. Trimming pared 7 bases from V and 7 bases from J, leaving 23 bases between. Germline loops: CDR1 SNHLY, CDR2 FYNNEI. In nucleotides, the CDR3 is TGTGCCAGCAAGAGCCGGGCAGGAGGCTACAATGAGCAGTACTTC. Translated: CASKSRAGGYNEQYF.

This clonotype was counted between two and nine times. This chain uses TRBV20-1 with TRBJ2-7; D unclear. The CDR3 contains 13 residues. Deletions cut 5 bases from V and 4 bases from J, with 15 bases between. Germline-derived CDR1 and CDR2 are DFQATT and SNEGSKA (reference sequence). Here the CDR3 DNA reads TGCAGTGCTCCTTCCCACAGACTGTACGAGCAGTACTTC. It translates to CSAPSHRLYEQYF.

This clonotype has just a few counts. DNA for the CDR3: TGTGCCAGCAGACCCAGGGAGGCCTACGAGCAGTACTTC. This gives the protein CASRPREAYEQYF. The chain is built from TRBV25-1 and TRBJ2-7, with a tentative D call TRBD2 (6 bases). The CDR3 contains 13 residues. Trimming left V 6 bases short and J 2 bases short, with 11 bases between. Germline V gene lookup returns CDR1 MGHDK and CDR2 SYGVNS.

The chain joins TRBV3-1 to TRBJ2-7; D is possibly TRBD2 (5 bases). CDR3 length equals 13 residues. Trimming left V 4 bases short and J 6 bases short, with 13 bases between. Germline values: CDR1 LGHDT, CDR2 YNNKEL (reference sequence). CDR3 sequence reads: CASSRLRGLEQYF. In DNA, the CDR3 is TGTGCCAGCAGCCGACTCAGAGGGCTCGAGCAGTACTTC.

V gene TRBV19 combines with J gene TRBJ2-7, with D possibly matching TRBD2 (6 bases). V was shortened by 3 bases and J by 1 base, with 13 bases between the two germline ends. Germline values: CDR1 LNHDA, CDR2 SQIVND (reference sequence). This CDR3 spans 15 amino acids. The CDR3: CASSIAGSGSYEQYF. CDR3 in DNA: TGTGCCAGTAGTATCGCGGGGTCTGGATCCTACGAGCAGTACTTC.

This clonotype was recorded at least ten times. The chain links TRBV20-1 to TRBJ2-7; 7 bases align to TRBD2. Germline lookup yields CDR1 DFQATT and CDR2 SNEGSKA (reference sequence). With V trimmed by 7 bases and J by 2 bases, 14 bases remained unmatched. CDR3 length: 15 amino acids. In nucleotides, the CDR3 is TGCAGTGTCCCCCCCATCGGGGGAGGGGCCTACGAGCAGTACTTC. This gives the protein CSVPPIGGGAYEQYF.

This clonotype was recorded a few times. CDR3 residues: CASSLIGSTIHEQFF. CDR3 coding DNA: TGTGCCAGCAGCTTAATCGGGAGTACAATTCATGAGCAGTTCTTC. J is TRBJ2-1 and V is TRBV7-3; a weak D match, TRBD2 (6 bases). From germline, CDR1 is SGHTA and CDR2 FQGTGA. V lost 1 base and J 8 bases, leaving 15 bases between the germline ends. This CDR3 has 15 amino acids.